The clone carrying this TCR beta chain was seen only a few times. Its specificity is unknown. Expressed TCRB transcripts were sequenced after all isolated RNA was converted to cDNA. TCRdb's copy holds only in-frame clones and misses some; the assay was immunoSEQ multiplex PCR. The repertoire includes 140,000 to 150,000 clones, about 12% of them detected once, and approximately 1.3% sits in the top ten. These data originate in a study of beta chain features in type 1 diabetes. At the level of the study: There were some 100,000,000 sorted cells examined across all samples.

Trimming took off 5 bases at V and 0 bases at J, with 16 bases between the two ends. The CDR3 is 16 residues long. Germline V gene lookup returns CDR1 MDHEN and CDR2 SYDVKM. Findings and limits, study-wide: PCR might show a preference for shorter templates, equally across patients and controls. TCRB CDR3s were moderately but significantly shorter in Type 1 diabetes patients in all four CD4+ subsets.

The TCR comes from a man aged 18 to 29 with type 1 diabetes. This chain links TRBV28 with TRBJ1-2; D remains unclear. Sequenced: central memory CD4+ T cells from blood. As DNA, the CDR3 is TGTGCCAGCAGTGGAGTGGGTGGCAGCGCTAACTATGGCTACACCTTC. This encodes CASSGVGGSANYGYTF.